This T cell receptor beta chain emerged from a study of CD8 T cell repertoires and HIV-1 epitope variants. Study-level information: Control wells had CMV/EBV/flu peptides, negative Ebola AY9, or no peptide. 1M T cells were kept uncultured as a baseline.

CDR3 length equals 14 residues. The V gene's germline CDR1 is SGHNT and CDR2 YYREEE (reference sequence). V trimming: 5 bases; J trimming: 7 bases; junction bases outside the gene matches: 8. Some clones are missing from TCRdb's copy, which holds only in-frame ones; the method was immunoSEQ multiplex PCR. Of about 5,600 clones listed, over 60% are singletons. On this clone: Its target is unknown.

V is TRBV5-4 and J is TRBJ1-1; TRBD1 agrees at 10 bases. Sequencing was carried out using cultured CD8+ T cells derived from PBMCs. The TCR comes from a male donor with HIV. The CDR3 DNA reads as TGTGCCAGCAGGGTAGACAGGGGGCAAGGTGAAGCTTTCTTT. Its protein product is CASRVDRGQGEAFF. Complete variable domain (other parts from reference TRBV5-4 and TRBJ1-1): ETGVTQSPTHLIKTRGQQVTLRCSSQSGHNTVSWYQQALGQGPQFIFQYYREEENGRGNFPPRFSGLQFPNYSSELNVNALELDDSALYLCASRVDRGQGEAFFGQGTRLTVV.